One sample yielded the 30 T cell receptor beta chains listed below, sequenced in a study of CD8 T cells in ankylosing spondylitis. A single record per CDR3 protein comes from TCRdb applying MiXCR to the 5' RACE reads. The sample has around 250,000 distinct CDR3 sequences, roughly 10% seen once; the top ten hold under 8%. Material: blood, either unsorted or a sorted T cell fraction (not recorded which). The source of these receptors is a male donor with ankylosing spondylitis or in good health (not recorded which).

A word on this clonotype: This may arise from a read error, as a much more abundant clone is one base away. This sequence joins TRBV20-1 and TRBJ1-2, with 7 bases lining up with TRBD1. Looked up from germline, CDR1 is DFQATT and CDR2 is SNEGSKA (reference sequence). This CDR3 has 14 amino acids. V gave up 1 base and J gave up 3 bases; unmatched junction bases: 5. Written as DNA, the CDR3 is TGCAGTGCTAGAGTATCGGGACAGTACTATGGCTACACCTTC. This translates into CSARVSGQYYGYTF.

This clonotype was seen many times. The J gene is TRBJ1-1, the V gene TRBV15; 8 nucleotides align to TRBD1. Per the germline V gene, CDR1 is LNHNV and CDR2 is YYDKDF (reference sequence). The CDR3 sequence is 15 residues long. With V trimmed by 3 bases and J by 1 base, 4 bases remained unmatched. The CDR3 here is CATSREDRENTEAFF. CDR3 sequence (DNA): TGTGCCACCAGCAGGGAGGACAGGGAGAACACTGAAGCTTTCTTT.

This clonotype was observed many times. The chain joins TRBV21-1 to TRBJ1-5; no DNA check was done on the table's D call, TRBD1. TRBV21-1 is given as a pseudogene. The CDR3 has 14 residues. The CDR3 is CARTTGLYNQPQHF. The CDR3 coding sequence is TGTGCCCGAACGACGGGACTATACAATCAGCCCCAGCATTTT.

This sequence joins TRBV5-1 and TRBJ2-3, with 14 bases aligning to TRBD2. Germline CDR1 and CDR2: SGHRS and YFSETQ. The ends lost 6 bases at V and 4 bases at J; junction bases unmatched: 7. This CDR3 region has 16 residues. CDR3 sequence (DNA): TGCGCCAGCACTCCCCCGGGACTAGCGGGAGCAGATACGCAGTATTTT. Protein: CASTPPGLAGADTQYF.

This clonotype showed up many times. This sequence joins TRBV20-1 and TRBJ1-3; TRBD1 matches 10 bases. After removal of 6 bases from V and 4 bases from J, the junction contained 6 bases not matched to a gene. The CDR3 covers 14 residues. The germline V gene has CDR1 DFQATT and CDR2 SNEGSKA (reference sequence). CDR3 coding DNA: TGCAGTGCCAGGACAGGGGGATTAGGAAACACCATATATTTT. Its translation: CSARTGGLGNTIYF.

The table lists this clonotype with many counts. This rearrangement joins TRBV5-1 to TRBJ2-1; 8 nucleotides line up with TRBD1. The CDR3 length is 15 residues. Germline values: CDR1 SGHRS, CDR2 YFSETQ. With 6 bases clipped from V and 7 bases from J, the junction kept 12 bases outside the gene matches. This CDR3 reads CASTDGTGSPNEQFF. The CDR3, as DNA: TGCGCCAGCACTGACGGGACAGGTAGTCCAAATGAGCAGTTCTTC.

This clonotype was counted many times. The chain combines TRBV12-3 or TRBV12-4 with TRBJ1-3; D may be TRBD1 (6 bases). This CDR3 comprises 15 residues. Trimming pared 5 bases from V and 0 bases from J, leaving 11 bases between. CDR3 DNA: TGTGCCAGCAGTGGCACAGGGCTCTCTGGAAACACCATATATTTT. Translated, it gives CASSGTGLSGNTIYF.

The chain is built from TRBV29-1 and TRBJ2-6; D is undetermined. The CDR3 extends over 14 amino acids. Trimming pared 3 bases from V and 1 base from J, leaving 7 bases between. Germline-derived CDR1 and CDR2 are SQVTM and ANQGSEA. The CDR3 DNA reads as TGCAGCGTTGACGCCCAATCTGGGGCCAACGTCCTGACTTTC. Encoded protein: CSVDAQSGANVLTF.

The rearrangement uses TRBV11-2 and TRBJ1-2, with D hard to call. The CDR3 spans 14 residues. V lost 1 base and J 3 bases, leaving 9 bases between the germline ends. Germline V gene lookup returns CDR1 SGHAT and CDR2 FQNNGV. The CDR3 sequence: CASSLVYGDYGYTF. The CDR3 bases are TGTGCCAGCAGCTTAGTGTATGGTGACTATGGCTACACCTTC.

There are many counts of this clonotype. In DNA form, the CDR3 reads TGTGCCAGCAGTTTATGGGGGAGCGAGCAGTACTTC. This codes for CASSLWGSEQYF. The chain combines TRBV12-3 or TRBV12-4 with TRBJ2-7, with D tentatively TRBD1 or TRBD2 (5 bases each). Trimming stripped 2 bases from V and 6 bases from J, with 8 bases between. The CDR3 length is 12 residues.

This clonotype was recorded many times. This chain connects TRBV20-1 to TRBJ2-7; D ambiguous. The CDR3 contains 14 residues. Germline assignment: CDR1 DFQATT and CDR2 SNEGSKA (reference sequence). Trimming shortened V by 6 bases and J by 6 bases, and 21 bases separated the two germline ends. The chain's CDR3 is CSAQTTRETGEQYF. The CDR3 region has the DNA TGCAGTGCCCAAACGACACGAGAGACGGGCGAGCAGTACTTC.

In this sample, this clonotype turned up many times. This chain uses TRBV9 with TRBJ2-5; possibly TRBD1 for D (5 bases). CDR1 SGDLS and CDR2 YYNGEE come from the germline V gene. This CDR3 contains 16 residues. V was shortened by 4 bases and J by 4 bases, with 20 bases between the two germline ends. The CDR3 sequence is CASSPRQWQTVETQYF. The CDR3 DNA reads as TGTGCCAGCAGCCCTCGACAGTGGCAGACAGTAGAGACCCAGTACTTC.

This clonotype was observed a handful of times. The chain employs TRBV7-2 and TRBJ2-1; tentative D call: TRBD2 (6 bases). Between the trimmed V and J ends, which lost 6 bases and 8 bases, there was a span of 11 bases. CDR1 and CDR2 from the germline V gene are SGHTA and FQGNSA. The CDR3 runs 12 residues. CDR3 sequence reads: CASSFRGYEQFF. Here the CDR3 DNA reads TGTGCCAGCAGTTTTCGGGGGTATGAGCAGTTCTTC.

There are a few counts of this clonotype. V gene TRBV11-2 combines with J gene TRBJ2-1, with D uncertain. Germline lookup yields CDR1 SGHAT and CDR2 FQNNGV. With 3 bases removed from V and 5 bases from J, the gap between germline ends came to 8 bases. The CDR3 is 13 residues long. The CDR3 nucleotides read TGTGCCAGCAGCTTTGGGATGGACAATGAGCAGTTCTTC. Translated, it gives CASSFGMDNEQFF. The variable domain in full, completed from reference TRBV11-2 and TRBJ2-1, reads EAGVAQSPRYKIIEKRQSVAFWCNPISGHATLYWYQQILGQGPKLLIQFQNNGVVDDSQLPKDRFSAERLKGVDSTLKIQPAKLEDSAVYLCASSFGMDNEQFFGPGTRLTVL.

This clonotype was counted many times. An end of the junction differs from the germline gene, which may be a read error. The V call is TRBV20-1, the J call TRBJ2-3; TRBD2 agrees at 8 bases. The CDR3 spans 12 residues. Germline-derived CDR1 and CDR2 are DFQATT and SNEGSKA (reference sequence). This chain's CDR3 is CSAWTSRDTQYF. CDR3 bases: TGCAGTGCTTGGACTAGCAGAGATACGCAGTATTTT.

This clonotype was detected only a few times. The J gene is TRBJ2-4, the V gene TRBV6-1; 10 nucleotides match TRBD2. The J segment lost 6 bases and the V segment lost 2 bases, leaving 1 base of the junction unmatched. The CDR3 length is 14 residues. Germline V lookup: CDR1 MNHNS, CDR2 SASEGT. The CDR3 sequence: CASSELAGVNIQYF. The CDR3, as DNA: TGTGCCAGCAGTGAACTAGCGGGAGTAAACATTCAGTACTTC.

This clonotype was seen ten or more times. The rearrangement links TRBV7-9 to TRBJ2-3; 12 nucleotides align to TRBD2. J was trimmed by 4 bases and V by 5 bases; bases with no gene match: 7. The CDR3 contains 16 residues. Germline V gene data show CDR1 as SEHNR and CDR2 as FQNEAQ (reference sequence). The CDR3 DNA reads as TGTGCCAGCAGCGTAGGACTAGCGGGGAATCCAGATACGCAGTATTTT. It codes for CASSVGLAGNPDTQYF.

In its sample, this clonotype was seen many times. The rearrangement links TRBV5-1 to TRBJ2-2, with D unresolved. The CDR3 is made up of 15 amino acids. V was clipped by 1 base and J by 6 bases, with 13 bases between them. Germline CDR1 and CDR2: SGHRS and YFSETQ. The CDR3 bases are TGCGCCAGCAGCTTGCACCATCCCCGCCCCGGGGAGCTGTTTTTT. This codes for CASSLHHPRPGELFF.

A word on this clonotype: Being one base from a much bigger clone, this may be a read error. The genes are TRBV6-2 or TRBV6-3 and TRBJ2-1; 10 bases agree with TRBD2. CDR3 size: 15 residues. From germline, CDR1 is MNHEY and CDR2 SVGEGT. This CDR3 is CASSSTSGAYNEQLF. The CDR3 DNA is TGTGCCAGCAGTTCTACTAGCGGGGCTTACAATGAGCAGCTCTTC.

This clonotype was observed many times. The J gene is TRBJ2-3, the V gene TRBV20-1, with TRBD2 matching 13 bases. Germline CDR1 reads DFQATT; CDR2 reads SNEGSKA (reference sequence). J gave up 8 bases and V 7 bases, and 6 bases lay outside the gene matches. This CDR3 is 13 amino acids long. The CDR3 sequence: CSGSGTSGITQYF. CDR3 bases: TGCAGTGGTAGTGGGACTAGCGGGATTACGCAGTATTTT.

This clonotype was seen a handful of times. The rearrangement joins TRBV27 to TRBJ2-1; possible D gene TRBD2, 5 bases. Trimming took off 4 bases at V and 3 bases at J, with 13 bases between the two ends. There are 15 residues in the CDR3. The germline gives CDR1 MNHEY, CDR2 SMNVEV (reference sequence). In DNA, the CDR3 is TGTGCCAGCAGTTCAGATCTCCGGGGCTACAATGAGCAGTTCTTC. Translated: CASSSDLRGYNEQFF.

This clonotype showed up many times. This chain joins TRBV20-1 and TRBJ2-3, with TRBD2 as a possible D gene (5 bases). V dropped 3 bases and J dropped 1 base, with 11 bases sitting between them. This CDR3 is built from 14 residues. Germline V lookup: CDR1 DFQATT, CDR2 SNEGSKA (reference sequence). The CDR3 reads CSASEGIGTDTQYF. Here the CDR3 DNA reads TGCAGTGCTAGTGAGGGTATCGGCACAGATACGCAGTATTTT.

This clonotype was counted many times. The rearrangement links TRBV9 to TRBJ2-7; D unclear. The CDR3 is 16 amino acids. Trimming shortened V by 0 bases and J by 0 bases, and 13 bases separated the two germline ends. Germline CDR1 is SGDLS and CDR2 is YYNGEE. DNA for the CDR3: TGTGCCAGCAGCGTAGTCCCAACAATAAGCTCCTACGAGCAGTACTTC. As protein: CASSVVPTISSYEQYF. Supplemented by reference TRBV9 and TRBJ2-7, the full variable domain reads DSGVTQTPKHLITATGQRVTLRCSPRSGDLSVYWYQQSLDQGLQFLIQYYNGEERAKGNILERFSAQQFPDLHSELNLSSLELGDSALYFCASSVVPTISSYEQYFGPGTRLTVT.

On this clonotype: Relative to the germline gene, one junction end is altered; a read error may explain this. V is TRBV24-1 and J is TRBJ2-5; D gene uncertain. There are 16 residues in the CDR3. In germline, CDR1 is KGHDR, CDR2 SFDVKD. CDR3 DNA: TGTACCACCAGTGACTCGGACGGAATTGACCAAGAGACCCAGTACTTC. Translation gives CTTSDSDGIDQETQYF.

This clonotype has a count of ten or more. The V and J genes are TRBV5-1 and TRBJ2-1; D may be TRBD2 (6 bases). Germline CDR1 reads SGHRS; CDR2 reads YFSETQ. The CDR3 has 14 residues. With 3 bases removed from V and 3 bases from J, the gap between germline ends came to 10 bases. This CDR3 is CASSSRDFYNEQFF. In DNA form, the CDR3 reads TGCGCCAGCAGCTCCAGGGACTTCTACAATGAGCAGTTCTTC.

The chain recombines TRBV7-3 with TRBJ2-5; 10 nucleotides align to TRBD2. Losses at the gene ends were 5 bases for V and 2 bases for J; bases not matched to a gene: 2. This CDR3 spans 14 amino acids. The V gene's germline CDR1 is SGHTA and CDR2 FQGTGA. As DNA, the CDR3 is TGTGCCAGCAGCATTAGCGGGGGGCAAGAGACCCAGTACTTC. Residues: CASSISGGQETQYF. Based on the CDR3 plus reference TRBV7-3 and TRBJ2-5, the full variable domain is GAGVSQTPSNKVTEKGKYVELRCDPISGHTALYWYRQSLGQGPEFLIYFQGTGAADDSGLPNDRFFAVRPEGSVSTLKIQRTERGDSAVYLCASSISGGQETQYFGPGTRLLVL.

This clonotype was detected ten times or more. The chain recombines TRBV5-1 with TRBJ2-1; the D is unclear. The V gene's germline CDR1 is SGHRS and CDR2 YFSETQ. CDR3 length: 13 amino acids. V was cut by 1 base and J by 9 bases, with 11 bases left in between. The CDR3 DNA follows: TGCGCCAGCAGCTTGTTAGGGTATGGTGAGCAGTTCTTC. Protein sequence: CASSLLGYGEQFF.

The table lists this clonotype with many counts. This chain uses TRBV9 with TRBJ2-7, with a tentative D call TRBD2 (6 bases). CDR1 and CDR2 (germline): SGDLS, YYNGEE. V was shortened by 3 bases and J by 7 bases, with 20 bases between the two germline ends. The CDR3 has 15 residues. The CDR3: CASSGAGTPNKEQYF. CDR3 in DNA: TGTGCCAGCAGCGGGGCCGGGACTCCAAACAAGGAGCAGTACTTC.

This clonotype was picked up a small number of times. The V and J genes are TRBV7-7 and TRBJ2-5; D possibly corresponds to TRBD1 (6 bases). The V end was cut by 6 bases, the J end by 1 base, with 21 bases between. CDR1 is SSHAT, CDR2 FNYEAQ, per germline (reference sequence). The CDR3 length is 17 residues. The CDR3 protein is CASSRDILPVAQETQYF. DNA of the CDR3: TGTGCCAGCAGTCGGGACATCTTACCAGTGGCCCAAGAGACCCAGTACTTC.

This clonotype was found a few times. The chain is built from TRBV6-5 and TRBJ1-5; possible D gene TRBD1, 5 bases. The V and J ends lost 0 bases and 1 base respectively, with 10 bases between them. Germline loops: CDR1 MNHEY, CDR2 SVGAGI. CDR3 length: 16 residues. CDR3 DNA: TGTGCCAGCAGTTACTCACTCGGGGCCAGCAATCAGCCCCAGCATTTT. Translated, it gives CASSYSLGASNQPQHF.